The 30 T cell receptor beta chains below were found in one sample sequenced in a study of T cells in Graves' hyperthyroidism and ophthalmopathy. RNA transcripts yielded amplified TCR beta CDR3 regions. An initial round of RT-PCR targeting the TCR CDR3 relied on the HTBI primer set. TCRdb reprocessed the multiplex PCR reads via MiXCR and lists one record per CDR3 protein. The data show about 350,000 distinct CDR3 sequences, roughly 14% seen once. The sequencing input was blood. These receptors were taken from a young woman with Graves' hyperthyroidism.

A word on this clonotype: The final CDR3 position lacks the conserved phenylalanine or tryptophan, pointing to a likely read error. No DNA is shown, since the ends of the CDR3 on it are uncertain; the CDR3 is the one TCRdb lists. V is TRBV28 and J is TRBJ1-1. With termini counted, the CDR3 has 10 amino acids. Germline CDR1 and CDR2: MDHEN and SYDVKM. CDR3 protein: CASSPTDTLP.

V usage is TRBV19 and J usage is TRBJ2-1; TRBD1 might be the D (6 bases). Germline values: CDR1 LNHDA, CDR2 SQIVND (reference sequence). The CDR3 extends over 15 amino acids. The ends were cut back, 4 bases at V and 0 bases at J, with 10 bases in the middle. CDR3 region: CASSKQGYSYNEQFF. Here the CDR3 DNA reads TGTGCCAGTAGTAAACAGGGATACTCCTACAATGAGCAGTTCTTC. Full variable domain (missing parts from reference TRBV19 and TRBJ2-1): DGGITQSPKYLFRKEGQNVTLSCEQNLNHDAMYWYRQDPGQGLRLIYYSQIVNDFQKGDIAEGYSVSREKKESFPLTVTSAQKNPTAFYLCASSKQGYSYNEQFFGPGTRLTVL.

The rearrangement joins TRBV28 to TRBJ2-7; TRBD1 agrees at 7 bases. Looked up from germline, CDR1 is MDHEN and CDR2 is SYDVKM. The CDR3 sequence is 13 residues long. Trimming cost V 7 bases and J 5 bases; bases outside gene matches: 8. The CDR3 DNA follows: TGTGCCAGCACGGCCGGGGACAGCCACGAGCAGTACTTC. Its translation: CASTAGDSHEQYF.

This clonotype was picked up many times. The CDR3 DNA reads TGTGCCAGCAGTGATTCGGGAGGGGTCATTGAGACCCAGTACTTC. Its protein is CASSDSGGVIETQYF. This sequence joins TRBV6-1 and TRBJ2-5, with TRBD2 identical over 8 bases. CDR1 MNHNS and CDR2 SASEGT come from the germline V gene. This CDR3 comprises 15 residues. The ends lost 3 bases at V and 5 bases at J; junction bases unmatched: 8.

This chain uses TRBV12-3 or TRBV12-4 with TRBJ2-1; no firm D call. The CDR3 runs to 16 residues. V was trimmed by 3 bases and J by 0 bases, leaving 12 bases between them. CDR3 sequence reads: CASSLNAPSSYNEQFF. The CDR3 bases are TGTGCCAGCAGTTTGAATGCACCCAGCTCCTACAATGAGCAGTTCTTC.

In its sample, this clonotype was seen many times. This chain links TRBV6-1 with TRBJ1-2; weak D call: TRBD1 (5 bases). V was clipped by 2 bases and J by 7 bases, with 5 bases between them. From germline, CDR1 is MNHNS and CDR2 SASEGT. The CDR3 runs 11 residues. The CDR3 DNA follows: TGTGCCAGCAGTGAACAGGGTGGCTACACCTTC. This sequence encodes CASSEQGGYTF.

This clonotype was seen ten or more times. This chain joins TRBV29-1 and TRBJ2-5; D is undetermined. The CDR3 runs 12 residues. Germline assignment: CDR1 SQVTM and CDR2 ANQGSEA. Trimming removed 7 bases at V and 4 bases at J, with 13 bases between. The CDR3 sequence: CSGGEIGETQYF. Here the CDR3 DNA reads TGCAGCGGTGGGGAAATAGGAGAGACCCAGTACTTC.

The sample holds many counts of this clonotype. The rearrangement joins TRBV6-1 to TRBJ2-5; a weak D match, TRBD2 (7 bases). Trimming took off 7 bases at V and 5 bases at J, with 20 bases between the two ends. This CDR3 has 15 residues. Germline CDR1 reads MNHNS; CDR2 reads SASEGT. CDR3 nucleotides: TGTGCCAGCATTGTGGCAGGCGGGGGCGTGGAGACCCAGTACTTC. Its protein is CASIVAGGGVETQYF.

This clonotype has at least ten counts. The J gene is TRBJ2-5, the V gene TRBV13; 11 bases line up with TRBD2. V was clipped by 5 bases and J by 1 base; unmatched bases: 9. The germline gives CDR1 PRHDT, CDR2 FYEKMQ (reference sequence). The CDR3 extends over 17 amino acids. The CDR3 DNA reads as TGTGCCAGCAGCCCCCGCGGGACTAGCGGTTCCCAAGAGACCCAGTACTTC. Translation gives CASSPRGTSGSQETQYF.

Only a few counts were recorded for this clonotype. The V and J genes are TRBV6-1 and TRBJ2-2; D is ambiguous. The CDR3 has 14 amino acids. CDR1 is MNHNS and CDR2 is SASEGT in the germline V gene. With 11 bases removed from V and 3 bases from J, the gap between germline ends came to 16 bases. For the CDR3, the DNA is TGTGCCGCCAGCTGGATGGCGGACACCGGGGAGCTGTTTTTT. Its translation is CAASWMADTGELFF.

This chain links TRBV29-1 with TRBJ2-5, with 8 bases matching TRBD1. CDR3 length: 13 residues. The V segment lost 3 bases and the J segment 7 bases; nucleotides outside the gene matches: 7. Germline assignment: CDR1 SQVTM and CDR2 ANQGSEA. In DNA form, the CDR3 reads TGCAGCGTTGAGCGGACAGGGAGTAGGACCCAGTACTTC. This sequence encodes CSVERTGSRTQYF.

The CDR3 sequence: CASSIEGARHEQYF. The CDR3 bases are TGTGCCAGTAGTATTGAGGGGGCGCGACACGAGCAGTACTTC. The chain carries TRBV19 and TRBJ2-7; 7 nucleotides line up with TRBD1. The CDR3 extends over 14 amino acids. Germline values: CDR1 LNHDA, CDR2 SQIVND (reference sequence). The ends lost 3 bases at V and 5 bases at J; junction bases unmatched: 7.

This clonotype was detected only a few times. The rearrangement uses TRBV7-2 and TRBJ2-1, with D perhaps being TRBD1 or TRBD2 (6 bases each). V was shortened by 1 base and J by 7 bases, with 14 bases between the two germline ends. CDR3 size: 15 residues. Germline V CDR1 and CDR2: SGHTA, FQGNSA. The CDR3 DNA reads TGTGCCAGCAGCTTAGGAGATAGGGGGAGGAATGAGCAGTTCTTC. Protein product: CASSLGDRGRNEQFF.

This rearrangement joins TRBV11-2 to TRBJ1-3; TRBD1 matches 7 bases. The V and J ends lost 1 base and 7 bases, in that order; junction bases with no gene match: 4. The CDR3 totals 14 residues. Germline V lookup: CDR1 SGHAT, CDR2 FQNNGV. In DNA form, the CDR3 reads TGTGCCAGCAGCTTAGGAAGGGGGCCGAACACCATATATTTT. Translation: CASSLGRGPNTIYF.

This clonotype turned up a few times. This sequence joins TRBV11-2 and TRBJ1-6; perhaps TRBD1 as D (5 bases). The CDR3 consists of 18 residues. Trimming took 1 base from V and 4 from J, leaving 17 bases between them. Germline assignment: CDR1 SGHAT and CDR2 FQNNGV. This CDR3 reads CASSLAGRASRYNSPLHF. The CDR3 bases are TGTGCCAGCAGCTTAGCGGGCAGGGCCAGCCGGTATAATTCACCCCTCCACTTT.

With regard to this clonotype: A read error is possible here, since a much larger clone lies one base away. The genes are TRBV28 and TRBJ1-1, with unresolved D. The CDR3 is 11 amino acids. V lost 3 bases to trimming and J lost 13 bases, with 12 bases between them. CDR1 and CDR2 (germline): MDHEN, SYDVKM. CDR3 in DNA: TGTGCCAGCAGTTTCCCCGGGGAAATTTTCTTT. Translating it yields CASSFPGEIFF. Based on the CDR3 plus reference TRBV28 and TRBJ1-1, the full variable domain is DVKVTQSSRYLVKRTGEKVFLECVQDMDHENMFWYRQDPGLGLRLIYFSYDVKMKEKGDIPEGYSVSREKKERFSLILESASTNQTSMYLCASSFPGEIFFGQGTRLTVV.

This clonotype was counted only a few times. The rearrangement links TRBV6-1 to TRBJ2-5; 8 nucleotides match TRBD2. The CDR3 runs to 14 residues. The J segment lost 5 bases and the V segment lost 3 bases, leaving 5 bases of the junction unmatched. Germline V gives CDR1 MNHNS, CDR2 SASEGT. DNA for the CDR3: TGTGCCAGCAGTGACCAAGCGGGAGTTGAGACCCAGTACTTC. It yields the protein CASSDQAGVETQYF.

This chain joins TRBV7-9 and TRBJ2-7; TRBD2 might be the D (6 bases). This CDR3 has 15 amino acids. From germline, CDR1 is SEHNR and CDR2 FQNEAQ (reference sequence). Trimming removed 2 bases at V and 5 bases at J, with 16 bases between. The CDR3 loop is CASSLNPGRGHEQYF. The CDR3, as DNA: TGTGCCAGCAGCTTAAATCCCGGGAGAGGCCACGAGCAGTACTTC.

This clonotype was detected many times. The rearrangement joins TRBV2 to TRBJ1-3; D perhaps matches TRBD1 (5 bases). The CDR3 loop spans 16 amino acids. Trimming took 6 bases from V and 0 from J, leaving 15 bases between them. CDR1 is SNHLY and CDR2 is FYNNEI in the germline V gene. The CDR3 DNA is TGTGCCAGCAGCCATGATCCGGGGCGCTCTGGAAACACCATATATTTT. Translation: CASSHDPGRSGNTIYF.

As regards this clonotype: A much larger clone lies a single base off, so this may be a read error. V gene TRBV6-1 combines with J gene TRBJ2-3, with 9 bases fitting TRBD2. The CDR3 runs 14 residues. With 11 bases clipped from V and 5 bases from J, the junction kept 11 bases outside the gene matches. Per the germline V gene, CDR1 is MNHNS and CDR2 is SASEGT. CDR3: CAARRAGGLDTQYF. The DNA of the CDR3 is TGTGCCGCCCGGAGAGCGGGAGGTTTAGATACGCAGTATTTT.

This clonotype came up many times. CDR3 bases: TGCAGCGTTAATCCGGACACTAATGAAAAACTGTTTTTT. This translates into CSVNPDTNEKLFF. The chain carries TRBV29-1 and TRBJ1-4; unclear D gene. This CDR3 contains 13 residues. Trimming took 5 bases from V and 2 from J, leaving 9 bases between them. From germline, CDR1 is SQVTM and CDR2 ANQGSEA.

This clonotype was counted ten times or more. This rearrangement joins TRBV28 to TRBJ1-1; no clear D. CDR3 length: 12 residues. With 6 bases removed from V and 6 bases from J, the gap between germline ends came to 11 bases. Germline-derived CDR1 and CDR2 are MDHEN and SYDVKM. CDR3 in DNA: TGTGCCAGCAGCTGGGGTTTCGCTGAAGCTTTCTTT. As protein: CASSWGFAEAFF.

Many counts were recorded for this clonotype. This chain joins TRBV7-9 and TRBJ1-4, with D uncertain. Germline CDR1 reads SEHNR; CDR2 reads FQNEAQ (reference sequence). The CDR3 length is 14 residues. The germline V and J ends were trimmed by 8 bases and 8 bases, with 18 bases remaining between them. The CDR3 DNA sequence: TGTGCCAGCGAATTAGGTCAAGGAGCCGAAAAACTGTTTTTT. It yields the protein CASELGQGAEKLFF.

The chain uses TRBV4-1 and TRBJ2-7; D remains ambiguous. V shed 0 bases and J shed 8 bases, with 11 bases lying between them. Germline V gives CDR1 MGHRA, CDR2 YSYEKL. The CDR3 has 13 amino acids. CDR3 region: CASSQDVAPQQYF. The CDR3 nucleotides are TGCGCCAGCAGCCAAGATGTGGCCCCCCAGCAGTACTTC.

The rearrangement links TRBV24-1 to TRBJ2-1; no definite D call. The CDR3 sequence is 13 residues long. V lost 3 bases, J lost 8 bases, and 10 bases lay in between. CDR1 and CDR2 (germline): KGHDR, SFDVKD. The CDR3 sequence: CATSDLRAHEQFF. The CDR3, as DNA: TGTGCCACCAGTGATCTCCGGGCGCATGAGCAGTTCTTC.

This chain connects TRBV9 to TRBJ2-1; TRBD1 or TRBD2 may be the D gene (6 bases each). The CDR3 runs 16 residues. The ends were cut back, 3 bases at V and 0 bases at J, with 13 bases in the middle. The V gene's germline CDR1 is SGDLS and CDR2 YYNGEE. Written as DNA, the CDR3 is TGTGCCAGCAGCGAGGGGGGAGACCCCTCCTACAATGAGCAGTTCTTC. This sequence encodes CASSEGGDPSYNEQFF.

This clonotype occurred many times. This chain links TRBV12-3 or TRBV12-4 with TRBJ2-1; TRBD2 is a possible D gene (6 bases). V lost 3 bases, J lost 8 bases, and 17 bases lay in between. There are 15 residues in the CDR3. CDR3 sequence reads: CASSLSGVVGDEQFF. DNA of the CDR3: TGTGCCAGCAGTTTGTCGGGAGTGGTTGGCGATGAGCAGTTCTTC.

In regard to this clonotype: This may be a read error, as it is one base from a much larger clone. V gene TRBV6-1 combines with J gene TRBJ1-3, with D possibly TRBD1 on 6 matching bases. The germline gives CDR1 MNHNS, CDR2 SASEGT. Trimming took off 5 bases at V and 2 bases at J, with 16 bases between the two ends. This CDR3 has 16 residues. The chain's CDR3 is CASSSSNGGPGNTIYF. CDR3 DNA: TGTGCCAGCAGTTCTTCTAACGGGGGGCCTGGAAACACCATATATTTT.

This clonotype came up many times. The CDR3 sequence: CASTPRVAPGAPLHF. The CDR3 region has the DNA TGTGCCAGCACCCCTCGTGTTGCCCCGGGGGCACCCCTCCACTTT. This sequence joins TRBV6-2 or TRBV6-3 and TRBJ1-6, with a possible D match to TRBD1 (5 bases). V was cut by 7 bases and J by 11 bases, with 21 bases left in between. CDR1 is MNHEY and CDR2 is SVGEGT in the germline V gene. The CDR3 has 15 amino acids.

This clonotype showed up just a few times. The chain joins TRBV10-3 to TRBJ2-7; no definite D call. V lost 2 bases, J lost 0 bases, and 14 bases lay in between. The germline V gene has CDR1 ENHRY and CDR2 SYGVKD. CDR3 length equals 16 residues. CDR3 coding DNA: TGTGCCATCAGTGAGCCGACATTGAACAGCTCCTACGAGCAGTACTTC. Amino acids: CAISEPTLNSSYEQYF.